This T cell receptor beta chain was obtained from a study of CD8 T cells in ankylosing spondylitis. Whole-study results and caveats: It appeared that ankylosing spondylitis blood was characterized by a TCR beta motif of several highly homologous variants. Significantly higher representation of disease-linked clones was reported for matched ankylosing spondylitis synovial fluid. A number of the motif variants had already been described in reactive arthritis synovial fluid and blood. As for the disease-linked clones, they showed a CD8+ phenotype and occurred at relatively low frequencies in peripheral blood.

In its sample, this clonotype was seen a few times. What it binds is not known. The CDR3 is 16 amino acids. V trimming: 0 bases; J trimming: 12 bases; junction bases outside the gene matches: 7. The germline V gene encodes CDR1 KGHSH and CDR2 LQKENI. One entry per CDR3 protein, called by TCRdb with MiXCR from the 5' RACE reads. In the table there are under 850,000 distinct CDR3 sequences, 19% of which are singletons. Material for sequencing was blood, either unsorted or a sorted T cell fraction (not recorded which). The V gene is TRBV18, the J gene TRBJ2-1; TRBD2 matches 14 bases. This receptor was identified in a male donor with ankylosing spondylitis. CDR3 sequence (DNA): TGTGCCAGCTCACCACCGGGACTAGCGGGAGAGGCCCGGCAGTTCTTC. It translates to CASSPPGLAGEARQFF.